This TCR beta chain comes out of a study of T-cell reconstitution after alpha-beta-depleted transplantation in children. Study-wide points: Expanded clones from the graft, numbering several hundred, reportedly supplied alpha-beta T cells about two months after transplant. Newly produced T cells mostly accounted for T-cell counts and diversity one year post-transplant. In some patients, recipient T cells and intrathymic progenitors surviving conditioning explained high day-60 diversity.

Preparation of the TCRbeta library involved a method that used unique molecular identifiers. Via MiXCR, TCRdb re-called the PCR reads, giving one row per CDR3 protein. Found here are about 580,000 distinct CDR3 sequences, 25% to 30% of them singletons; the top ten hold 36%. Germline V lookup: CDR1 SGHAT, CDR2 FQNNGV. This CDR3 spans 17 amino acids. The junction had 11 bases not matched to a gene; V was cut back by 6 bases and J by 4 bases. As for this clonotype: The antigen is not known.

This TCR was recovered from a boy in the first two years of life with Wiskott-Aldrich syndrome, due to receive a stem cell transplant. V and J are TRBV11-2 and TRBJ2-1; 11 bases fit TRBD2. The material was PBMCs, obtained before TCRalphabeta/CD19-depleted stem cell transplant. For the CDR3, the DNA is TGTGCCAGCAGGCTTCGAACCGGGACTAGCGGATACAATGAGCAGTTCTTC. Translating it yields CASRLRTGTSGYNEQFF.